A selection of T cell receptor beta chains follows, all from one sample in a study of monozygotic twins with inflammatory bowel disease. TCRdb reprocessed the 5' RACE reads and reports one entry per CDR3 protein, with no DNA. The repertoire table contains about 450,000 distinct CDR3 sequences. The specimen was blood. The receptors stem from a human donor with ulcerative colitis or Crohn's disease, or a healthy co-twin of an affected twin (not recorded which). CDR3s include the opening cysteine and the closing phenylalanine or tryptophan. Each record gives: V gene, J gene, CDR3 protein.

V: TRBV28
J: TRBJ2-3
CDR3: CASSTIAGQGISTQYF

V: TRBV5-1
J: TRBJ1-1
CDR3: CASSSFGTEAFF

V: TRBV20-1
J: TRBJ1-1
CDR3: CSASDRVNTKAFF

V: TRBV10-3
J: TRBJ1-2
CDR3: CAISEGTGGAGYTF

V: TRBV30
J: TRBJ1-1
CDR3: CAWNMQGIMNTEAFF

V: TRBV7-9
J: TRBJ2-2
CDR3: CASSRPSTSGRTGELFF

V: TRBV7-9
J: TRBJ1-2
CDR3: CASSLGLDRTNYGYTF

V: TRBV20-1
J: TRBJ1-2
CDR3: CSARDPDPANYGYTF

V: TRBV12-3/TRBV12-4
J: TRBJ1-5
CDR3: CASSLRQGRNPQHF

V: TRBV29-1
J: TRBJ1-1
CDR3: CSVDGYGVNTEAFF

V: TRBV5-1
J: TRBJ1-2
CDR3: CASSPRDRHYGYTF

V: TRBV6-1
J: TRBJ2-1
CDR3: CASTRAGGYNEQFF

V: TRBV7-8
J: TRBJ1-4
CDR3: CASSLAQTGEKLFF

V: TRBV12-3/TRBV12-4
J: TRBJ2-5
CDR3: CASSPRWGGQETQYF

V: TRBV7-9
J: TRBJ1-5
CDR3: CASSSETGKNGQPQHF

V: TRBV5-1
J: TRBJ2-3
CDR3: CASSLATGGSTDTQYF

V: TRBV15
J: TRBJ2-1
CDR3: CATSRDRGVDEQFF

V: TRBV5-1
J: TRBJ1-1
CDR3: CASSTRTFKSTEAFF

V: TRBV7-3
J: TRBJ1-2
CDR3: CASSLEAVGAPDHLTF

V: TRBV20-1
J: TRBJ2-7
CDR3: CSAREAPIGTYEQYF

V: TRBV5-5
J: TRBJ1-2
CDR3: CASSLGVVGGKDGYTF

V: TRBV5-1
J: TRBJ2-3
CDR3: CASSLISEGTDTQYF

V: TRBV18
J: TRBJ2-2
CDR3: CASSPYLAGNTGELFF

V: TRBV7-2
J: TRBJ2-1
CDR3: CASSLGPAYNEQFF

V: TRBV3-1
J: TRBJ1-1
CDR3: CASSHSGGTEAFF

V: TRBV5-6
J: TRBJ1-1
CDR3: CASSFGQTMFAEAFF

V: TRBV11-2
J: TRBJ2-2
CDR3: CASSNPLAGRNTGELFF

V: TRBV29-1
J: TRBJ2-1
CDR3: CSVEADIYNEQFF

V: TRBV18
J: TRBJ2-6
CDR3: CSSSPPGQGSGANVLTF

V: TRBV20-1
J: TRBJ1-2
CDR3: CSARDTLGGNYGYTF

V: TRBV18
J: TRBJ1-6
CDR3: CASSPFSGNNSPLHF

V: TRBV11-2
J: TRBJ2-1
CDR3: CASTARGLPGAKRLNEQFF

V: TRBV5-1
J: TRBJ2-1
CDR3: CASSLRLAGINNEQFF

V: TRBV18
J: TRBJ2-7
CDR3: CASSNAWPGDYEQYF

V: TRBV7-9
J: TRBJ2-3
CDR3: CASSPGGDADTQYF

V: TRBV7-2
J: TRBJ2-1
CDR3: CASNLMSASSYNEQFF